This TCR beta chain emerged from a study of T cell changes during pregnancy in multiple sclerosis. The CDR3 is made up of 17 amino acids. Some clones are missing from TCRdb's copy, which holds only in-frame ones; the method was immunoSEQ multiplex PCR. Among 85,000 to 120,000 clones listed, 75% to 95% were seen once. This sequence was found in a female donor with multiple sclerosis, enrolled in a pregnancy study. The chain carries TRBV21-1 and TRBJ1-4; the DNA was not compared with TRBD1, the D call given in the table. TRBV21-1 is a pseudogene locus. Sequenced material: peripheral blood, taken before pregnancy. The DNA for the CDR3 is TGTGCCAGCAGCAAAGTGCGTTCGGGACAGGGGTATGAAAAACTGTTTTTT. As protein: CASSKVRSGQGYEKLFF.